A selection of T cell receptor beta chains follows, all from one sample in a study of early T cells in non-severe SARS-CoV-2 infection. TCRdb independently ran MiXCR on the 5' RACE reads; one entry per CDR3 protein. The top ten hold about 5% of the sample, which has 54,000 or so distinct CDR3 sequences, 10% to 15% seen once. The sequencing input was whole blood. The receptor source for this set is an adult who was a healthcare worker with PCR-confirmed SARS-CoV-2 infection or an uninfected control (not recorded which). CDR3s include the opening cysteine and the closing phenylalanine or tryptophan. The D gene is left open where the match is weak. Size is stated for part of the rows, as once, few or many counts, or as a class when the clone is expanded.

J gene	D gene	clone size	V gene	CDR3 protein	CDR3 DNA
TRBJ1-2	-	few	TRBV9	CASSVGSLLNYGYTF	TGTGCCAGCAGCGTCGGGTCCCTCCTCAACTATGGCTACACCTTC
TRBJ2-5	-	-	TRBV12-3/TRBV12-4	CASSFWTEQETQYF	TGTGCCAGCAGTTTCTGGACAGAACAAGAGACCCAGTACTTC
TRBJ2-4	-	few	TRBV20-1	CSGGANLAKNIQYF	TGCAGTGGTGGAGCGAACCTAGCCAAAAACATTCAGTACTTC
TRBJ2-5	-	-	TRBV28	CASRETVRETQYF	TGTGCCAGCAGGGAGACGGTCCGAGAGACCCAGTACTTC
TRBJ2-2	-	few	TRBV12-3/TRBV12-4	CASSPPERSGELFF	TGTGCCAGCAGTCCTCCCGAGAGATCCGGGGAGCTGTTTTTT
TRBJ1-1	-	few	TRBV10-3	CAISEYLGAEAFF	TGTGCCATCAGTGAGTATTTGGGGGCTGAAGCTTTCTTT
TRBJ1-6	-	many	TRBV7-2	CASSLFAPVLNSPLHF	TGTGCCAGCAGCTTATTTGCTCCCGTGCTCAATTCACCCCTCCACTTT
TRBJ2-3	-	few	TRBV29-1	CSVEVTRGTDTQYF	TGCAGCGTTGAGGTCACCAGAGGCACAGATACGCAGTATTTT
TRBJ2-7	-	many	TRBV7-6	CASSLGRGAYEQYF	TGTGCCAGCAGCCTGGGGAGGGGGGCCTACGAGCAGTACTTC
TRBJ2-3	TRBD2	many	TRBV12-3/TRBV12-4	CASSQRTSVSDTQYF	TGTGCCAGCAGCCAAAGGACTAGCGTATCAGATACGCAGTATTTT
TRBJ2-3	-	few	TRBV13	CASSLQNTDTQYF	TGTGCCAGCAGCTTACAGAACACAGATACGCAGTATTTT
TRBJ1-6	TRBD1	few	TRBV5-6	CASSLTDRGGSPLHF	TGTGCCAGCAGCTTGACGGACAGGGGAGGTTCACCCCTCCACTTT
TRBJ2-1	TRBD1	many	TRBV14	CASSQDWQGAYNEQFF	TGTGCCAGCAGCCAAGATTGGCAGGGGGCCTACAATGAGCAGTTCTTC
TRBJ1-1	-	many	TRBV10-3	CAISGSSQNTEAFF	TGTGCCATCAGTGGCTCTTCACAGAACACTGAAGCTTTCTTT
TRBJ2-3	-	few	TRBV6-2/TRBV6-3	CASSYSLEGVPQADTQYF	TGTGCCAGCAGTTACTCGTTGGAGGGCGTCCCCCAGGCAGATACGCAGTATTTT
TRBJ2-3	-	few	TRBV7-2	CASSFGRRGTDTQYF	TGTGCCAGCAGCTTCGGGAGACGAGGCACAGATACGCAGTATTTT
TRBJ1-2	TRBD1	few	TRBV29-1	CSVEGQGHGYTF	TGCAGCGTTGAAGGACAGGGGCATGGCTACACCTTC
TRBJ1-4	-	few	TRBV12-3/TRBV12-4	CASSFGYGGGEKLFF	TGTGCCAGCAGTTTTGGGTACGGGGGAGGCGAAAAACTGTTTTTT
TRBJ2-7	TRBD1	many	TRBV11-2	CASSPRTGQSGEQYF	TGTGCCAGCAGCCCACGGACAGGGCAGTCGGGGGAGCAGTACTTC
TRBJ1-2	-	many	TRBV12-3/TRBV12-4	CASSFFQGSYGYTF	TGTGCCAGCAGTTTTTTTCAGGGGAGCTATGGCTACACCTTC
TRBJ2-1	TRBD1	many	TRBV5-1	CASSFENRGYYNEQFF	TGCGCCAGCAGCTTTGAGAACAGGGGATACTACAATGAGCAGTTCTTC
TRBJ1-1	-	few	TRBV3-1	CASSQAENTEAFF	TGTGCCAGCAGCCAAGCTGAGAACACTGAAGCTTTCTTT
TRBJ2-3	TRBD1	few	TRBV20-1	CSATPPDRGGDTQYF	TGCAGTGCTACCCCCCCTGACAGGGGTGGAGATACGCAGTATTTT
TRBJ1-1	-	many	TRBV14	CASSQTSGYTEAFF	TGTGCCAGCAGCCAAACGTCAGGGTATACTGAAGCTTTCTTT
TRBJ1-2	-	-	TRBV6-1	CASSPRLLEAGNKAGYTF	TGTGCCAGCAGTCCTAGGCTCCTTGAGGCAGGGAATAAGGCTGGCTACACCTTC
TRBJ2-2	TRBD1	-	TRBV11-2	CASSRTGGGELFF	TGTGCCAGCAGTCGGACAGGGGGCGGGGAGCTGTTTTTT
TRBJ2-7	-	-	TRBV7-2	CASSYTPGFGYYEQYF	TGTGCCAGCAGCTACACACCAGGGTTTGGGTACTACGAGCAGTACTTC
TRBJ2-2	TRBD2	few	TRBV9	CASSETSAGELFF	TGTGCCAGCAGCGAAACTAGCGCCGGGGAGCTGTTTTTT
TRBJ2-6	-	-	TRBV4-1	CASSQDLERLSGANVLTF	TGCGCCAGCAGCCAAGATCTGGAACGGCTATCTGGGGCCAACGTCCTGACTTTC
TRBJ1-1	TRBD1	many	TRBV5-1	CASSPGQWTEAFF	TGCGCCAGCAGCCCGGGACAGTGGACTGAAGCTTTCTTT
TRBJ2-3	-	few	TRBV9	CASSLDGDTQYF	TGTGCCAGCAGCTTGGACGGGGATACGCAGTATTTT
TRBJ2-1	TRBD2	medium-sized	TRBV24-1	CATSDLGAGEGNEQFF	TGTGCCACCAGTGACCTCGGGGCGGGAGAAGGTAATGAGCAGTTCTTC
TRBJ1-4	TRBD1	-	TRBV12-3/TRBV12-4	CASSLTGQLFF	TGTGCCAGCAGTTTGACAGGGCAACTGTTTTTT
TRBJ2-7	TRBD1	-	TRBV19	CASSKTGAYEQYF	TGTGCCAGTAGTAAGACAGGGGCCTACGAGCAGTACTTC
TRBJ1-5	-	many	TRBV12-3/TRBV12-4	CASSLFGGDQPQHF	TGTGCCAGCTCTCTATTTGGGGGGGACCAGCCCCAGCATTTT
TRBJ2-7	-	few	TRBV2	CASSWDDSYEQYF	TGTGCCAGCAGTTGGGACGACTCCTACGAGCAGTACTTC
TRBJ2-7	-	few	TRBV7-3	CASSLAGVYEQYF	TGTGCCAGCAGCTTAGCAGGGGTCTACGAGCAGTACTTC
TRBJ2-1	TRBD2	-	TRBV20-1	CSALDPLAGVGNEQFF	TGCAGTGCTCTAGACCCACTAGCGGGAGTTGGAAATGAGCAGTTCTTC
TRBJ1-4	TRBD1	few	TRBV29-1	CSAQTGGLEKLFF	TGCAGCGCACAGACAGGGGGCCTTGAAAAACTGTTTTTT
TRBJ2-3	TRBD1	few	TRBV12-3/TRBV12-4	CASSSDRVRTDTQYF	TGTGCCAGCAGTTCGGACAGGGTGCGCACAGATACGCAGTATTTT
TRBJ1-4	TRBD1	few	TRBV12-3/TRBV12-4	CASGGTGSEKLFF	TGTGCCAGCGGCGGGACAGGGAGCGAAAAACTGTTTTTT
TRBJ2-7	-	many	TRBV10-3	CAIRSANTHEQYF	TGTGCCATCAGGTCAGCCAACACGCACGAGCAGTACTTC
TRBJ2-7	-	many	TRBV29-1	CSVPLGGGVYEQYF	TGCAGCGTGCCCTTAGGAGGGGGGGTATACGAGCAGTACTTC
TRBJ1-4	-	many	TRBV11-1	CASSLQDEKLFF	TGTGCCAGCAGCTTACAAGATGAAAAACTGTTTTTT
TRBJ1-1	-	many	TRBV5-4	CASSLAVNTEAFF	TGTGCCAGCAGCTTGGCGGTGAACACTGAAGCTTTCTTT
TRBJ1-1	-	many	TRBV27	CASSFGGPNTEAFF	TGTGCCAGCAGTTTTGGGGGCCCTAACACTGAAGCTTTCTTT
TRBJ1-2	TRBD1	few	TRBV20-1	CSAPTRGQGSNYGYTF	TGCAGTGCTCCCACTCGGGGACAGGGGAGCAACTATGGCTACACCTTC
TRBJ2-1	TRBD2	-	TRBV4-2	CASSQALAGGYNEQFF	TGTGCCAGCAGCCAAGCTCTAGCGGGAGGCTACAATGAGCAGTTCTTC
TRBJ2-5	TRBD2	few	TRBV6-1	CASSERVAGVRQETQYF	TGTGCCAGCAGTGAAAGGGTAGCGGGAGTTCGACAAGAGACCCAGTACTTC
TRBJ2-1	-	many	TRBV18	CASSPPYNEQFF	TGTGCCAGCTCACCACCCTACAATGAGCAGTTCTTC
TRBJ1-1	-	many	TRBV20-1	CSTTQGPQTEAFF	TGCAGTACAACTCAGGGCCCCCAAACTGAAGCTTTCTTT